One and the same sample provided the 6 T cell receptor beta chains below, sequenced in a study of blood T cells in healthy people across ages. It was with a sample-barcoded 5' primer and a J-beta primer mix that a second PCR of about 7 to 12 cycles was run. TCRdb used MiXCR to reprocess the 5' RACE reads, holding one entry per CDR3 protein. The data show 750,000 to 1,000,000 distinct CDR3 sequences, about 29% seen once. These data also featured in a second study, about T cells of mothers and their children.

The sample taken for sequencing was blood. These receptors were obtained from a woman in her thirties or forties in good health.

This clonotype was observed once. One base away lies a much larger clone, so this may be a sequencing read error. The rearrangement joins TRBV15 to TRBJ2-5, with D unresolved. The DNA matches TRBJ2-1 better at its end, which makes the J call doubtful. Per the germline V gene, CDR1 is LNHNV and CDR2 is YYDKDF (reference sequence). CDR3 size: 13 residues. The CDR3 DNA follows: TGTGCCACCAGCAACGGCCCCCAAGAGACCCAGTTCTTC. This translates into CATSNGPQETQFF.

This clonotype was detected ten times or more. This sequence joins TRBV27 and TRBJ2-1; 10 nucleotides match TRBD1. Losses at the gene ends were 3 bases for V and 7 bases for J; bases not matched to a gene: 6. The CDR3 is made up of 15 amino acids. Per the germline V gene, CDR1 is MNHEY and CDR2 is SMNVEV (reference sequence). CDR3 nucleotides: TGTGCCAGCAGTTTCCGGGACAGGGGACGGAATGAGCAGTTCTTC. This sequence encodes CASSFRDRGRNEQFF.

The CDR3 sequence: CASSFSGQQGEQYF. The CDR3 coding sequence is TGTGCCAGCAGCTTCTCGGGACAGCAGGGCGAGCAGTACTTC. V gene TRBV7-8 combines with J gene TRBJ2-7, with 7 bases fitting TRBD1. Unmatched junction bases numbered 8, after V lost 3 bases and J lost 6 bases. CDR1 is SGHVS and CDR2 is FQNEAQ in the germline V gene. The CDR3 loop spans 14 amino acids.

This chain links TRBV7-9 with TRBJ2-7; D may be TRBD1 (6 bases). The J call is uncertain, as TRBJ2-5 better fits the DNA end. From germline, CDR1 is SEHNR and CDR2 FQNEAQ (reference sequence). The CDR3 length is 16 residues. The DNA for the CDR3 is TGTGCCAGCAGCACCTATTCGCAAAGACAGGCGGAGACCCAGTACTTC. As protein: CASSTYSQRQAETQYF.

This clonotype has ten or more counts. The chain links TRBV5-6 to TRBJ2-1; 7 nucleotides line up with TRBD1. The length of the CDR3 is 17 residues. J was trimmed by 1 base and V by 4 bases; bases with no gene match: 11. Germline V gives CDR1 SGHDT, CDR2 YYEEEE. The chain's CDR3 is CASSPGRGRGSYNEQFF. The CDR3 DNA sequence: TGTGCCAGCAGCCCAGGAAGGGGGCGCGGGTCCTACAATGAGCAGTTCTTC.

This clonotype was seen a single time. The chain carries TRBV11-2 and TRBJ2-1; 8 positions match TRBD2. The CDR3 covers 13 residues. Losses at the gene ends were 4 bases for V and 8 bases for J; bases not matched to a gene: 4. Germline CDR1 is SGHAT and CDR2 is FQNNGV. The CDR3 loop reads CASSSGGPDEQFF. CDR3 nucleotides: TGTGCCAGCAGCTCGGGGGGGCCCGATGAGCAGTTCTTC.